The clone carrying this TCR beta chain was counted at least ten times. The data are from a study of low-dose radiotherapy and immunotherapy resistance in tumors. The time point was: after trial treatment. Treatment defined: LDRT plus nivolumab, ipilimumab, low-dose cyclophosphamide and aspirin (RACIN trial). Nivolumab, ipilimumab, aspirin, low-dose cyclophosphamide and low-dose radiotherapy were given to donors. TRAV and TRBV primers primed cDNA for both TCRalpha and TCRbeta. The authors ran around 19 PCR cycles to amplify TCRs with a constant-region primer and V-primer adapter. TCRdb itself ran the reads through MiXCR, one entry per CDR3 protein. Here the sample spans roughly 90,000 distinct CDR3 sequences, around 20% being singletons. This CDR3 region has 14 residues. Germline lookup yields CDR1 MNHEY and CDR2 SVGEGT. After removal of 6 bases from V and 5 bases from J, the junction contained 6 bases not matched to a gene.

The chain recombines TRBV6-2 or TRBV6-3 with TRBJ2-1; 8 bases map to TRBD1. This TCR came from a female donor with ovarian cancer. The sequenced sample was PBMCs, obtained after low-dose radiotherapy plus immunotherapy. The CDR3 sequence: CASRRQGADNEQFF. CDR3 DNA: TGTGCCAGCAGGAGGCAGGGGGCGGACAATGAGCAGTTCTTC.